The 7 T cell receptor beta chains below come from one sample, sequenced in a study of shared clonotypes between healthy human individuals. Produced via immunoSEQ multiplex PCR; TCRdb's table is partial and in-frame only. The table lists approximately 2.1 million clones, just over 90% of them singletons. Material for sequencing was naive CD4+ T cells from PBMCs. Subset of the sample: CD45RA+ positively selected. These TCRs come from a man in his late teens or twenties in good health. Some clones in this sample may be carry-over from other donors' samples.

This chain connects TRBV15 to TRBJ2-3; no definite D call. The CDR3 is made up of 16 amino acids. Germline V gene data show CDR1 as LNHNV and CDR2 as YYDKDF (reference sequence). Trimming removed 5 bases at V and 1 base at J, with 16 bases between. For the CDR3, the DNA is TGTGCCACCAGCCAAGGAAATGGAGTGGGCACAGATACGCAGTATTTT. This codes for CATSQGNGVGTDTQYF.

The rearrangement joins TRBV27 to TRBJ1-1; 8 nucleotides agree with TRBD1. The CDR3 is 17 amino acids. Germline values: CDR1 MNHEY, CDR2 SMNVEV (reference sequence). V lost 3 bases and J lost 4; bases outside the gene matches: 13. The CDR3 sequence: CASSFSINRGLSTEAFF. The CDR3 DNA is TGTGCCAGCAGTTTCTCCATTAACAGGGGGTTGAGCACTGAAGCTTTCTTT.

The chain employs TRBV5-1 and TRBJ2-7, with TRBD1 identical over 8 bases. Germline V gene data show CDR1 as SGHRS and CDR2 as YFSETQ. This CDR3 has 15 amino acids. J was trimmed by 4 bases and V by 3 bases; bases with no gene match: 9. CDR3 region: CASSYLSGQVYEQYF. The CDR3 DNA sequence: TGCGCCAGCAGCTATTTATCGGGACAGGTGTACGAGCAGTACTTC.

On this clone itself: Within the sample, other DNA sequences also encode this same CDR3. The chain joins TRBV19 to TRBJ1-4, with 10 bases matching TRBD1. Germline CDR1 LNHDA, CDR2 SQIVND (reference sequence). The trim removed 4 bases at V and 7 bases at J, leaving 3 bases unmatched. This CDR3 has 14 residues. The CDR3 sequence is CASSTGQGTEKLFF. CDR3 sequence (DNA): TGTGCCAGTAGTACGGGACAGGGGACTGAAAAACTGTTTTTT.

This chain connects TRBV28 to TRBJ2-3; D perhaps matches TRBD1 (5 bases). Germline V lookup: CDR1 MDHEN, CDR2 SYDVKM. This CDR3 has 16 residues. The V gene lost 3 bases and the J gene lost 0 bases, with 13 bases spanning the gap. The CDR3 is CASSFFVGLSTDTQYF. The DNA of the CDR3 is TGTGCCAGCAGTTTTTTCGTGGGGCTCAGCACAGATACGCAGTATTTT.

This clone was found once. V is TRBV7-8 and J is TRBJ2-1, with 8 bases matching TRBD2. There are 15 residues in the CDR3. Germline CDR1 is SGHVS and CDR2 is FQNEAQ. Losses at the gene ends were 5 bases for V and 2 bases for J; bases not matched to a gene: 5. CDR3 in amino acids: CASSVLAGPYNEQFF. The CDR3 bases are TGTGCCAGCAGCGTATTAGCGGGACCCTACAATGAGCAGTTCTTC.

This chain joins TRBV7-2 and TRBJ2-2; D possibly corresponds to TRBD2 (5 bases). From germline, CDR1 is SGHTA and CDR2 FQGNSA. V lost 5 bases, J lost 2 bases, and 12 bases lay in between. This CDR3 contains 15 residues. This chain's CDR3 is CASSPSGSNTGELFF. In nucleotides, the CDR3 is TGTGCCAGCAGCCCTTCGGGGAGTAACACCGGGGAGCTGTTTTTT.